The entry that follows covers one T cell receptor (beta chain) sequence. The antigen remains unidentified. The record originates from a study of blood T cells in healthy people across ages. Study-level results: The long-lived group displayed more naive CD4+ cells, plus higher diversity, than the aged donors did. Older age went with lower TCR beta diversity per million T cells, in a roughly linear way. Strong correlation existed between TCR beta diversity and naive T cell percentage.

With a J-beta primer mix and a sample-barcoded 5' primer, a second PCR ran about 7 to 12 cycles. TCRdb fed the 5' RACE reads into MiXCR, producing one record per CDR3 protein. The table has hundreds of thousands of distinct CDR3 sequences, approximately 48% seen once. The specimen sequenced was blood. The receptor comes from a man between 60 and 75 years old in good health.

Written as DNA, the CDR3 is TGCGCCAGCAGCCAAGAGACAGGGGCAGATACGCAGTATTTT. It encodes CASSQETGADTQYF. This sequence joins TRBV4-3 and TRBJ2-3; 8 positions agree with TRBD1. This CDR3 has 14 amino acids. The J segment lost 4 bases and the V segment lost 0 bases, leaving 0 bases of the junction unmatched. Germline CDR1 and CDR2: LGHNA and YSLEER.